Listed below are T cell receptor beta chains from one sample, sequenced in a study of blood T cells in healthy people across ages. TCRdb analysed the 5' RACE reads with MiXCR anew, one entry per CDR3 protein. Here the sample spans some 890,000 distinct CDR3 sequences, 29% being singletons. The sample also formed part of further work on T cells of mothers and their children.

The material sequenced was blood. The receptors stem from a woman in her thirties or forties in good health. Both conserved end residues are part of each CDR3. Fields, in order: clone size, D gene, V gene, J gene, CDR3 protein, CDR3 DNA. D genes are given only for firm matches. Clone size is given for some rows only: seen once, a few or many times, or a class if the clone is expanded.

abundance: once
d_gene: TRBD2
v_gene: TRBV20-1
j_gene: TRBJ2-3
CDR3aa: CSARSRSGGATDTQYF
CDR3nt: TGCAGTGCCAGATCCCGTAGCGGGGGGGCCACAGATACGCAGTATTTT

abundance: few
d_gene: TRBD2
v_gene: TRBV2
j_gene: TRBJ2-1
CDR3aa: CASSDWLAGGNEQFF
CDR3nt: TGTGCCAGCAGTGATTGGCTAGCGGGGGGTAATGAGCAGTTCTTC

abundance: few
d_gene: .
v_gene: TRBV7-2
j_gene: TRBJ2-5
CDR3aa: CASSAVGGGETQYF
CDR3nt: TGTGCCAGCAGCGCTGTAGGGGGGGGAGAGACCCAGTACTTC

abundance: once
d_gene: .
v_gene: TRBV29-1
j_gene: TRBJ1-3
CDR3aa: CSVNPGSGNTIYF
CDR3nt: TGCAGCGTTAATCCAGGGTCTGGAAACACCATATATTTT

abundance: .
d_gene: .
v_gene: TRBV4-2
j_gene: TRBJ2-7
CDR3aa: CASSPGRGQYF
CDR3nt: TGTGCCAGCAGCCCCGGGAGAGGGCAGTACTTC

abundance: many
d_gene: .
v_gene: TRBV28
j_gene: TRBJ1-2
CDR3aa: CASSFLDRKNYGYTF
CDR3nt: TGTGCCAGCAGTTTTCTAGACAGGAAGAACTATGGCTACACCTTC

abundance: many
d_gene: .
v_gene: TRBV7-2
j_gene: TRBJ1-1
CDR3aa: CASSRRRENTEAFF
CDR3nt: TGTGCCAGCAGCCGTCGGAGGGAGAACACTGAAGCTTTCTTT

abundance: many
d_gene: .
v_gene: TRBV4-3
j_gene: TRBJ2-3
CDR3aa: CASSQDGQGDTQYF
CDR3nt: TGCGCCAGCAGCCAAGATGGGCAAGGGGATACGCAGTATTTT

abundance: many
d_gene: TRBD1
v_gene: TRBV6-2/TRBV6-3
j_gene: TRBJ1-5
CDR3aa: CASSKTWDSTNSNQPQHF
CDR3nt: TGTGCCAGCAGCAAGACCTGGGACAGCACAAATAGCAATCAGCCCCAGCATTTT

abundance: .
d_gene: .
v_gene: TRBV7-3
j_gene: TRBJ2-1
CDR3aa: CASSLRQELPYNEQFF
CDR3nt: TGTGCCAGCAGCTTAAGACAGGAATTGCCCTACAATGAACAGTTCTTC

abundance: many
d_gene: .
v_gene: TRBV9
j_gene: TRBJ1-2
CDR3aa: CASSLTPEFGYGYTF
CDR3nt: TGTGCCAGCAGCCTTACCCCAGAGTTTGGGTATGGCTACACCTTC

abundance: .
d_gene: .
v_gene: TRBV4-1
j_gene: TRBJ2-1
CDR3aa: CASSQEDSYNEQFF
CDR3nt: TGCGCCAGCAGCCAAGAGGATAGTTACAATGAGCAGTTCTTC

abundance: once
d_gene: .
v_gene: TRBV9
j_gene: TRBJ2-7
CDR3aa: CGSNMKTAAREDTDTQYF
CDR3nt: TGTGGCAGCAACATGAAAACCGCCGCCCGAGAAGACACAGATACGCAGTACTTC

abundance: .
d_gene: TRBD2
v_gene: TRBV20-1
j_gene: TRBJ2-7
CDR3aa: CSARDLGGAYNEQYF
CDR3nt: TGCAGTGCTAGAGATCTCGGGGGGGCCTACAATGAGCAGTACTTC

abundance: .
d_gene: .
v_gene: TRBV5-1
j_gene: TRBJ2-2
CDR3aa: CASSFNAGPNTGELFF
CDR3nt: TGCGCCAGCAGCTTCAATGCAGGGCCGAACACCGGGGAGCTGTTTTTT

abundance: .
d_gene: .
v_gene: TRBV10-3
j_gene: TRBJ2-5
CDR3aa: CAISGGLGQDEQYF
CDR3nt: TGTGCCATCAGTGGGGGGTTGGGGCAGGATGAGCAGTACTTC

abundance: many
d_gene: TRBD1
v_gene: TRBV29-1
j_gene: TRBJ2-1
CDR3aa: CSVAPGGGYNEQFF
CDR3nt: TGCAGCGTAGCCCCAGGGGGCGGCTACAATGAGCAGTTCTTC

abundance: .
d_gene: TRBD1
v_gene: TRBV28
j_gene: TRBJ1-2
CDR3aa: CASRPPGQGNFGYTF
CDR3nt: TGTGCCAGCAGACCTCCGGGACAGGGGAATTTTGGCTACACCTTC

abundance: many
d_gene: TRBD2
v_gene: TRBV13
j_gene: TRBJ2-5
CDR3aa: CASSLEGPSGGYETQYF
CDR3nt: TGTGCCAGCAGCTTAGAAGGCCCGAGCGGGGGGTACGAGACCCAGTACTTC

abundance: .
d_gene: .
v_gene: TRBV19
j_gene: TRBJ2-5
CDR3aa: CATTRTDQETQYF
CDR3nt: TGTGCCACTACTCGGACGGACCAAGAGACCCAGTACTTC

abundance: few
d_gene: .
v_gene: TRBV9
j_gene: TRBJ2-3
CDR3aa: CASSAGTPPPDTQYF
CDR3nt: TGTGCCAGCAGCGCCGGGACACCGCCCCCAGATACGCAGTATTTT

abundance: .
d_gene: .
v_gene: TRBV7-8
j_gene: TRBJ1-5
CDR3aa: CASSDRYSNQPQHF
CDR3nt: TGTGCCAGCAGCGACAGATATAGCAATCAGCCCCAGCATTTT

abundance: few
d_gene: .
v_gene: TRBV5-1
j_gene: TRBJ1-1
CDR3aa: CASSFPGVSKDTEAFF
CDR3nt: TGCGCCAGCAGCTTTCCAGGGGTTTCGAAAGACACTGAAGCTTTCTTT

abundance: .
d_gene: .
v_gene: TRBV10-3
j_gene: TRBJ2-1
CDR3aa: CAISESGGVDYNEQFF
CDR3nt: TGTGCCATCAGTGAGTCCGGAGGCGTCGACTACAATGAGCAGTTCTTC

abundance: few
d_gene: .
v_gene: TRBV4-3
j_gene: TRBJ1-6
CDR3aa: CASSQDPGTSSYNSPLHF
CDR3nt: TGCGCCAGCAGCCAAGACCCAGGCACGAGCTCCTATAATTCACCCCTCCACTTT

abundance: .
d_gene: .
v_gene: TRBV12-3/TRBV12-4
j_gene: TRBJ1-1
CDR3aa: CASSRTGSARDTEAFF
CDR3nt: TGTGCCAGCAGTCGAACAGGGTCGGCAAGGGACACTGAAGCTTTCTTT

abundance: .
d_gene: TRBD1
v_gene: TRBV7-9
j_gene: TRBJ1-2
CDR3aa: CASSSGTGGLDGYTF
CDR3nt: TGTGCCAGCAGTTCCGGGACAGGGGGTTTGGATGGCTACACCTTC

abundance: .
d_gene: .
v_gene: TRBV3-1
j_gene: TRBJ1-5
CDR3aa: CASSPQVSNQPQHF
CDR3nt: TGTGCCAGCAGCCCCCAGGTGAGCAATCAGCCCCAGCATTTT

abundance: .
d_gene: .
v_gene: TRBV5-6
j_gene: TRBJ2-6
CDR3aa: CASSLRTSSGANVLTF
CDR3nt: TGTGCCAGCAGCTTGAGAACAAGCTCTGGGGCCAACGTCCTGACTTTC

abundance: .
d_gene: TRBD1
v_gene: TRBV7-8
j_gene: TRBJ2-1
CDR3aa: CASSPQGAPYNEQFF
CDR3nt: TGTGCCAGCAGCCCTCAGGGGGCACCCTACAATGAGCAGTTCTTC

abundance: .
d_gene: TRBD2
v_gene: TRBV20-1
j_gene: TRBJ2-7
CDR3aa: CSARAPAGDEQYF
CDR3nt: TGCAGTGCTAGAGCCCCTGCGGGGGACGAGCAGTACTTC

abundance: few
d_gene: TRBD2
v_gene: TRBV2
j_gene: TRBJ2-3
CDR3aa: CASSLNKVGLAGDTDTQYF
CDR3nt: TGTGCCAGCAGTCTAAACAAAGTTGGACTAGCGGGAGATACAGATACGCAGTATTTT

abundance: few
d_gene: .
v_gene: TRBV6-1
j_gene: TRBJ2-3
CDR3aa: CASIYAGPSTDTQYF
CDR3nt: TGTGCCAGCATCTACGCGGGGCCTAGCACAGATACGCAGTATTTT

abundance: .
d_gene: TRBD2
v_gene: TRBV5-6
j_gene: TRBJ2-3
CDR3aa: CASSFSGGRSNTQYF
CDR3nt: TGTGCCAGTAGCTTTAGCGGGGGGCGTTCGAATACGCAGTATTTT

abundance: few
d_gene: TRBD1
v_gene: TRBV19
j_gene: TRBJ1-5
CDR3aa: CASSATGGSYQPQHF
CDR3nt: TGTGCCAGTAGTGCGACAGGGGGATCCTATCAGCCCCAGCATTTT

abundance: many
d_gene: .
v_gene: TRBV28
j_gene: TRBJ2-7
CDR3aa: CASSSTGFYEQYF
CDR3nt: TGTGCCAGCAGTTCTACAGGGTTCTACGAGCAGTACTTC

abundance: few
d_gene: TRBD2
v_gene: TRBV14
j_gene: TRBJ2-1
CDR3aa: CASSQALAGGFKSSYNEQFF
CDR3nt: TGTGCCAGCAGCCAAGCCCTAGCGGGGGGCTTCAAAAGCTCCTACAATGAGCAGTTCTTC

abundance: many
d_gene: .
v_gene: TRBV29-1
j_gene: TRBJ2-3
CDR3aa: CSVGGLSTDTQYF
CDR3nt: TGCAGCGTTGGGGGACTCAGCACAGATACGCAGTATTTT

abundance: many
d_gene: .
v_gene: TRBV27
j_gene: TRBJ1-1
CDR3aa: CASSSRAFLYMNTEAFF
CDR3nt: TGTGCCAGCAGCTCCCGGGCTTTTCTATACATGAACACTGAAGCTTTCTTT

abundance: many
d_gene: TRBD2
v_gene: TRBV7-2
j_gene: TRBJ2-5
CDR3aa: CASSSRTSGGAETQYF
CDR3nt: TGTGCCAGCAGCTCCCGGACTAGCGGGGGGGCGGAGACCCAGTACTTC

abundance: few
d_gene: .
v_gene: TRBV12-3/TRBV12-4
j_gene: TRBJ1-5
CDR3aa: CASSRSTGRNQPQHF
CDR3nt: TGTGCCAGCAGCCGAAGCACAGGGCGAAATCAGCCCCAGCATTTT

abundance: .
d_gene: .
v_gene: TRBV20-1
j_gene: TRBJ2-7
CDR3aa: CSALRTLLYEQYF
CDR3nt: TGCAGTGCTCTTAGGACCTTACTCTACGAGCAGTACTTC

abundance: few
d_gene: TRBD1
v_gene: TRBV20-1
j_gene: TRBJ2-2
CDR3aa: CSANQKAGTGGFTGELFF
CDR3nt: TGCAGTGCTAACCAGAAAGCCGGGACAGGGGGCTTTACCGGGGAGCTGTTTTTT

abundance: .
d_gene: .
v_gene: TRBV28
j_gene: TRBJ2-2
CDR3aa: CAGQGNTGERFF
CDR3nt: TGTGCCGGGCAGGGGAACACCGGGGAGCGGTTTTTT

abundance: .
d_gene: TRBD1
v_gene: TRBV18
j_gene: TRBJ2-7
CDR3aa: CASSPLITQGAKDEQYF
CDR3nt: TGTGCCAGCTCACCCTTAATAACCCAGGGGGCTAAGGACGAGCAGTACTTC

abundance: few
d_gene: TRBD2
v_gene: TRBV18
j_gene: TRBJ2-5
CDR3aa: CASSPPGLRETQYF
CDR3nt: TGTGCCAGCTCACCACCGGGACTAAGGGAGACCCAGTACTTC

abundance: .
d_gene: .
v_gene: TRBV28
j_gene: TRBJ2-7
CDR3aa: CASNNRGRGRGEQYF
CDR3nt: TGTGCCAGCAACAACCGGGGGAGGGGGCGAGGGGAGCAGTACTTC